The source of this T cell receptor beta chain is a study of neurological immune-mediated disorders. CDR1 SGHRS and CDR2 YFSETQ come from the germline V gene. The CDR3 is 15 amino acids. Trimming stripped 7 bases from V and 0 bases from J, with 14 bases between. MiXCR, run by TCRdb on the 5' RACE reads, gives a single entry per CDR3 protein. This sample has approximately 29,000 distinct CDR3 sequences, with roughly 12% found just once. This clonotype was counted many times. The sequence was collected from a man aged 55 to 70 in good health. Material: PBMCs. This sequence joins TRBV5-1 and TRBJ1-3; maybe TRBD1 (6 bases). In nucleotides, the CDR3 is TGCGCCAGCTCAGATGGGACACTCTCTGGAAACACCATATATTTT. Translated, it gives CASSDGTLSGNTIYF.